Listed below are T cell receptor beta chains from one sample, sequenced in a study of vaccination and CD4 T cells after COVID-19. Their antigen targets remain unknown. From the PCR reads, TCRdb called clonotypes with MiXCR, one entry per CDR3 protein. The sample records around 18,000 distinct CDR3 sequences, around 40% being singletons. The sequencing input was CD4+ T cells from blood, cultured in vitro. These receptors were obtained from a human donor who had recovered from COVID-19. CDR3s include the opening cysteine and the closing phenylalanine or tryptophan. The order of the fields is CDR3 protein, CDR3 DNA, clone size, D gene, V gene, J gene, CDR3 length. D genes are given only for firm matches. Part of the rows lack a size; the others show once, few, many or a class for expanded clones.

CDR3 protein: CASRYGGGYSYEQYF
CDR3 DNA: TGTGCCAGCAGATATGGGGGGGGGTACTCCTACGAGCAGTACTTC
clone size: NA
D gene: TRBD2
V gene: TRBV28
J gene: TRBJ2-7
CDR3 length: 15

CDR3 protein: CSATRLAGNQETQYF
CDR3 DNA: TGCAGTGCTACACGACTAGCGGGAAACCAAGAGACCCAGTACTTC
clone size: few
D gene: TRBD2
V gene: TRBV20-1
J gene: TRBJ2-5
CDR3 length: 15

CDR3 protein: CASRPTGGTEAFF
CDR3 DNA: TGTGCCAGTAGACCAACAGGGGGCACTGAAGCTTTCTTT
clone size: NA
D gene: TRBD1
V gene: TRBV19
J gene: TRBJ1-1
CDR3 length: 13

CDR3 protein: CASTLVGSRGTEAFF
CDR3 DNA: TGTGCCAGCACTCTGGTTGGGTCGCGAGGCACTGAAGCTTTCTTT
clone size: NA
D gene: NA
V gene: TRBV6-1
J gene: TRBJ1-1
CDR3 length: 15

CDR3 protein: CASSLGGGPQETQYF
CDR3 DNA: TGCGCCAGCAGCTTGGGCGGGGGGCCGCAAGAGACCCAGTACTTC
clone size: NA
D gene: TRBD2
V gene: TRBV5-1
J gene: TRBJ2-5
CDR3 length: 15

CDR3 protein: CSASPTGAKNIQYF
CDR3 DNA: TGCAGTGCTAGTCCAACCGGAGCCAAAAACATTCAGTACTTC
clone size: few
D gene: NA
V gene: TRBV20-1
J gene: TRBJ2-4
CDR3 length: 14

CDR3 protein: CASRLTGDATGELFF
CDR3 DNA: TGTGCCAGCAGATTAACAGGGGATGCCACCGGGGAGCTGTTTTTT
clone size: NA
D gene: TRBD1
V gene: TRBV6-1
J gene: TRBJ2-2
CDR3 length: 15

CDR3 protein: CASSRGWGQGAARSNQPQHF
CDR3 DNA: TGTGCCAGCAGCCGGGGGTGGGGACAGGGGGCCGCTAGGAGCAATCAGCCCCAGCATTTT
clone size: few
D gene: TRBD1
V gene: TRBV7-9
J gene: TRBJ1-5
CDR3 length: 20

CDR3 protein: CASSSTSASSYNEQFF
CDR3 DNA: TGTGCCAGCAGCTCGACTAGCGCCAGCTCCTACAATGAGCAGTTCTTC
clone size: few
D gene: TRBD2
V gene: TRBV5-4
J gene: TRBJ2-1
CDR3 length: 16

CDR3 protein: CASSVHLNTEAFF
CDR3 DNA: TGTGCCAGCAGCGTACACCTGAACACTGAAGCTTTCTTT
clone size: few
D gene: NA
V gene: TRBV7-7
J gene: TRBJ1-1
CDR3 length: 13

CDR3 protein: CASSAGEPTDTQYF
CDR3 DNA: TGTGCCAGCAGCGCCGGGGAACCCACAGATACGCAGTATTTT
clone size: NA
D gene: NA
V gene: TRBV11-3
J gene: TRBJ2-3
CDR3 length: 14

CDR3 protein: CSASTLSTNEQFF
CDR3 DNA: TGCAGTGCTTCGACATTGTCTACAAATGAGCAGTTCTTC
clone size: once
D gene: NA
V gene: TRBV20-1
J gene: TRBJ2-1
CDR3 length: 13

CDR3 protein: CASSEDRVAQETQYF
CDR3 DNA: TGTGCCAGCAGTGAAGACAGGGTCGCCCAAGAGACCCAGTACTTC
clone size: NA
D gene: NA
V gene: TRBV2
J gene: TRBJ2-5
CDR3 length: 15

CDR3 protein: CASSLHSGTVNTEAFF
CDR3 DNA: TGTGCCAGCAGCCTCCATAGCGGGACGGTGAACACTGAAGCTTTCTTT
clone size: few
D gene: NA
V gene: TRBV7-3
J gene: TRBJ1-1
CDR3 length: 16

CDR3 protein: CASSVRQGSWETQYF
CDR3 DNA: TGTGCCAGCAGCGTCAGACAGGGGTCGTGGGAGACCCAGTACTTC
clone size: NA
D gene: TRBD1
V gene: TRBV7-2
J gene: TRBJ2-5
CDR3 length: 15

CDR3 protein: CASSERRGGYSPLHF
CDR3 DNA: TGTGCCAGCAGCGAGCGGCGGGGCGGTTATTCACCCCTCCACTTT
clone size: few
D gene: NA
V gene: TRBV7-8
J gene: TRBJ1-6
CDR3 length: 15

CDR3 protein: CASSQERTGGVETQYF
CDR3 DNA: TGCGCCAGCAGCCAAGAAAGGACAGGGGGCGTGGAGACCCAGTACTTC
clone size: NA
D gene: TRBD1
V gene: TRBV4-1
J gene: TRBJ2-5
CDR3 length: 16

CDR3 protein: CASRVNEGALQYF
CDR3 DNA: TGTGCCAGCAGAGTAAATGAGGGGGCTTTACAGTACTTC
clone size: NA
D gene: TRBD1
V gene: TRBV28
J gene: TRBJ2-7
CDR3 length: 13

CDR3 protein: CASSIGGTSGSGETQYF
CDR3 DNA: TGTGCCAGTAGTATAGGGGGGACTAGCGGGAGTGGGGAGACCCAGTACTTC
clone size: NA
D gene: TRBD2
V gene: TRBV19
J gene: TRBJ2-5
CDR3 length: 17

CDR3 protein: CASSQDLVAGGPGETQYF
CDR3 DNA: TGCGCCAGCAGCCAAGATCTGGTAGCGGGAGGGCCGGGGGAGACCCAGTACTTC
clone size: NA
D gene: TRBD2
V gene: TRBV4-1
J gene: TRBJ2-5
CDR3 length: 18

CDR3 protein: CASRGEGRNQPQHF
CDR3 DNA: TGTGCCAGCAGGGGTGAGGGGAGAAATCAGCCCCAGCATTTT
clone size: NA
D gene: NA
V gene: TRBV6-1
J gene: TRBJ1-5
CDR3 length: 14

CDR3 protein: CSVTSGSLDTQYF
CDR3 DNA: TGCAGTGTTACAAGCGGGAGTTTAGATACGCAGTATTTT
clone size: NA
D gene: TRBD2
V gene: TRBV20-1
J gene: TRBJ2-3
CDR3 length: 13